This T cell receptor (beta chain) was profiled in a study of T-cell memory formation after mild COVID-19. Whole-study context: Across donors, TCR clusters were largely donor specific. Findings and caveats of the study: Cross-reactive memory appears to have joined, as suggested by some responding clones showing up in pre-infection memory. Mainly CM and EM harbored the contracting CD4+ clones; mainly EMRA harbored the CD8+ ones. Later expanders leaned toward CD4+, whereas clones contracting from day 15 to 85 were balanced CD4/CD8.

TCRdb reprocessed the 5' RACE reads with MiXCR, giving one entry per CDR3 protein. This table has 550,000 to 700,000 distinct CDR3 sequences, more than 15% appearing once. With respect to this clonotype: Its target is unknown.

The CDR3 runs 13 residues. Germline CDR1 and CDR2: LGHDT and YNNKEL (reference sequence). Trimming took 0 bases from V and 11 from J, leaving 13 bases between them. The source of this sequence is an adult woman who had mild COVID-19 (a few samples of this study predate the infection). Cell type and time point are not known. This sequence joins TRBV3-1 and TRBJ1-1; no definite D call. Sequencing was done on a sample of PBMCs or a T cell subset sorted from them (not recorded which). The DNA of the CDR3 is TGTGCCAGCAGCCAAGACAGGTTCGGATGGGCTTTCTTT. Its translation is CASSQDRFGWAFF. Together with reference TRBV3-1 and TRBJ1-1, the CDR3 gives the full variable domain: DTAVSQTPKYLVTQMGNDKSIKCEQNLGHDTMYWYKQDSKKFLKIMFSYNNKELIINETVPNRFSPKSPDKAHLNLHINSLELGDSAVYFCASSQDRFGWAFFGQGTRLTVV.